These 25 T cell receptor beta chains were sequenced from one sample in a study of CD8+CD57+ T cells in acquired aplastic anemia (dated by TCRdb to the late 2010s). Expansion of CD8+CD57+ cells had been shown by flow cytometry in the patients chosen for sequencing. Data came from an Illumina HiSeq 2000. Genomic DNA served as template for TCR beta VDJ combination and CDR3 sequence profiling. TCRdb reanalyzed the raw reads on its own, using fastp at Q25 for trimming and MiXCR for clone calling, and kept in-frame beta chains. One record per CDR3 amino acid sequence lists the most common genes and DNA. The sample has over 150,000 distinct CDR3 sequences on record, roughly 54% of them singletons. The top ten clones comprise approximately 12% of the sample. The sample was sorted CD4+, CD8+, or CD8+CD57+ T cells (not recorded which) from PBMCs. The receptors were gathered from a human donor with aplastic anemia.

Remarks on this clonotype: One junction end disagrees with the germline gene, perhaps due to a read error. The rearrangement uses TRBV15 and TRBJ2-3; no firm D call. This CDR3 is built from 15 residues. CDR1 is LNHNV and CDR2 is YYDKDF in the germline V gene (reference sequence). CDR3 nucleotides: TGTGCCACCAGCGGAGAGTGGGGTAACACAGATACGCAGTATTTT. Residues: CATSGEWGNTDTQYF.

The chain uses TRBV24-1 and TRBJ1-1; no clear D. With 8 bases removed from V and 5 bases from J, the gap between germline ends came to 14 bases. Germline lookup yields CDR1 KGHDR and CDR2 SFDVKD. The CDR3 has 13 residues. CDR3 protein: CATTSHSETEAFF. As DNA, the CDR3 is TGTGCCACCACCTCCCACTCAGAGACTGAAGCTTTCTTT.

This clonotype was observed at least ten times. This rearrangement joins TRBV5-4 to TRBJ2-6; no clear D. In germline, CDR1 is SGHNT, CDR2 YYREEE (reference sequence). V dropped 4 bases and J dropped 0 bases, with 8 bases sitting between them. CDR3 size: 15 residues. CDR3 coding DNA: TGTGCCAGCAGCCTACAGAGCTCTGGGGCCAACGTCCTGACTTTC. Its protein product is CASSLQSSGANVLTF.

The chain couples TRBV20-1 to TRBJ1-1; D remains unclear. Germline V gene lookup returns CDR1 DFQATT and CDR2 SNEGSKA (reference sequence). The length of the CDR3 is 13 residues. Between the trimmed V and J ends, which lost 7 bases and 0 bases, there was a span of 12 bases. The chain's CDR3 is CSVGQHMNTEAFF. The CDR3 DNA follows: TGCAGTGTCGGGCAGCATATGAACACTGAAGCTTTCTTT.

This chain joins TRBV15 and TRBJ2-1; 9 bases map to TRBD1. The CDR3 contains 17 residues. Unmatched junction bases numbered 8, after V lost 3 bases and J lost 2 bases. The germline V gene has CDR1 LNHNV and CDR2 YYDKDF (reference sequence). CDR3 sequence (DNA): TGTGCCACCAGCAGTGTCCACGGGACAGGGACCTACAATGAGCAGTTCTTC. Encoded protein: CATSSVHGTGTYNEQFF.

This clonotype has ten or more counts. The genes are TRBV20-1 and TRBJ2-1; TRBD2 agrees at 13 bases. The V gene's germline CDR1 is DFQATT and CDR2 SNEGSKA (reference sequence). J was trimmed by 8 bases and V by 3 bases; bases with no gene match: 10. The CDR3 runs 16 residues. The CDR3 DNA is TGCAGTGCTAGGGCCCTGACTAGCGGGGGGATCGATGAGCAGTTCTTC. Its translation is CSARALTSGGIDEQFF.

The chain is built from TRBV7-8 and TRBJ2-1; 12 positions agree with TRBD2. Per germline, CDR1 SGHVS and CDR2 FQNEAQ. This CDR3 comprises 16 residues. The J segment lost 9 bases and the V segment lost 4 bases, leaving 10 bases of the junction unmatched. CDR3 region: CASSSKLAGGASEQFF. The CDR3, as DNA: TGTGCCAGCAGCTCCAAACTAGCGGGGGGAGCGAGTGAGCAGTTCTTC.

The genes are TRBV10-1 and TRBJ2-5, with TRBD1 as a possible D gene (5 bases). The CDR3 has 15 amino acids. The V end was cut by 4 bases, the J end by 5 bases, with 17 bases between. From germline, CDR1 is WNHNN and CDR2 SYGVQD (reference sequence). The CDR3 is CASSAGRRMVETQYF. The CDR3, as DNA: TGCGCCAGCAGTGCAGGGCGCCGCATGGTGGAGACCCAGTACTTC.

Concerning this clonotype: The junction departs from the called germline gene at one end, perhaps through a read error. The gene calls are TRBV2 and TRBJ2-3, with D perhaps matching TRBD1 or TRBD2 (5 bases each). Germline V CDR1 and CDR2: SNHLY, FYNNEI. The CDR3 runs to 13 residues. The chain's CDR3 is CASSPPGSGTQYF. The CDR3 nucleotides read TGTGCCAGCAGCCCGCCGGGATCTGGGACGCAATATTTT.

The gene calls are TRBV19 and TRBJ1-5; TRBD1 is a possible D gene (6 bases). The CDR3 is 14 residues long. V lost 4 bases to trimming and J lost 7 bases, with 14 bases between them. Germline CDR1 reads LNHDA; CDR2 reads SQIVND (reference sequence). The CDR3 DNA follows: TGTGCCAGTAGTAGCCAAGACAGGATACAGCCCCAGCATTTT. This codes for CASSSQDRIQPQHF. The full variable domain, its missing parts supplied by reference TRBV19 and TRBJ1-5, is DGGITQSPKYLFRKEGQNVTLSCEQNLNHDAMYWYRQDPGQGLRLIYYSQIVNDFQKGDIAEGYSVSREKKESFPLTVTSAQKNPTAFYLCASSSQDRIQPQHFGDGTRLSIL.

The rearrangement uses TRBV11-2 and TRBJ2-7; 10 bases are shared with TRBD1. The CDR3 extends over 15 amino acids. V was clipped by 2 bases and J by 3 bases; unmatched bases: 4. The germline V gene encodes CDR1 SGHAT and CDR2 FQNNGV. The CDR3: CASSLPTGGDYEQYF. In DNA, the CDR3 is TGTGCCAGCAGCTTACCGACAGGGGGCGACTACGAGCAGTACTTC.

The chain employs TRBV7-3 and TRBJ2-1; 8 nucleotides line up with TRBD2. V trimming: 0 bases; J trimming: 1 base; junction bases outside the gene matches: 5. This CDR3 region has 17 residues. Germline assignment: CDR1 SGHTA and CDR2 FQGTGA. This CDR3 is CASSLTGAGESYNEQFF. The CDR3 DNA reads as TGTGCCAGCAGCTTAACGGGAGCGGGAGAGTCCTACAATGAGCAGTTCTTC.

The J gene is TRBJ2-3, the V gene TRBV2; TRBD2 aligns across 15 bases. The CDR3 has 16 residues. Germline V gives CDR1 SNHLY, CDR2 FYNNEI. Losses at the gene ends were 1 base for V and 4 bases for J; bases not matched to a gene: 0. CDR3 nucleotides: TGTGCCAGCAGTGAAGGGACTAGCGGGGGGGCAGATACGCAGTATTTT. As protein: CASSEGTSGGADTQYF.

This clonotype has more than one count but fewer than ten. The chain employs TRBV5-4 and TRBJ1-6; D unclear. The ends were cut back, 2 bases at V and 4 bases at J, with 16 bases in the middle. The CDR3 length is 17 residues. Germline V gene data show CDR1 as SGHNT and CDR2 as YYREEE (reference sequence). CDR3 sequence: CASSFSLAVGYNSPLHF. Here the CDR3 DNA reads TGTGCCAGCAGCTTTTCCCTTGCGGTGGGTTATAATTCACCCCTCCACTTT. The whole variable domain, filled in from reference TRBV5-4 and TRBJ1-6, reads ETGVTQSPTHLIKTRGQQVTLRCSSQSGHNTVSWYQQALGQGPQFIFQYYREEENGRGNFPPRFSGLQFPNYSSELNVNALELDDSALYLCASSFSLAVGYNSPLHFGNGTRLTVT.

The chain joins TRBV11-2 to TRBJ2-3, with D possibly being TRBD1 or TRBD2 (6 bases each). This CDR3 has 15 amino acids. The germline V gene encodes CDR1 SGHAT and CDR2 FQNNGV. Between the trimmed V and J ends, which lost 2 bases and 1 base, there was a span of 10 bases. The CDR3 region has the DNA TGTGCCAGCAGCTTAAGGGGGACTCGCACAGATACGCAGTATTTT. It yields the protein CASSLRGTRTDTQYF.

This sequence joins TRBV24-1 and TRBJ1-5; no definite D call. CDR3 length: 13 residues. Germline CDR1 and CDR2: KGHDR and SFDVKD. Trimming shortened V by 6 bases and J by 1 base, and 6 bases separated the two germline ends. The CDR3 DNA reads TGTGCCACCAGTTCCGGGAGCAATCAGCCCCAGCATTTT. This codes for CATSSGSNQPQHF.

This chain connects TRBV4-3 to TRBJ1-1; TRBD1 matches 10 bases. The length of the CDR3 is 15 residues. Germline loops: CDR1 LGHNA, CDR2 YSLEER. V lost 0 bases, J lost 3 bases, and 1 base stayed unmatched. This CDR3 reads CASSQDGQGDTEAFF. In DNA, the CDR3 is TGCGCCAGCAGCCAAGATGGACAGGGGGACACTGAAGCTTTCTTT.

The V call is TRBV19, the J call TRBJ2-1; 11 bases align to TRBD2. CDR1 and CDR2 (germline): LNHDA, SQIVND (reference sequence). The CDR3 loop spans 17 amino acids. The trim removed 3 bases at V and 0 bases at J, leaving 4 bases unmatched. CDR3 DNA sequence: TGTGCCAGTAGTATCAGACTAGCGGGGCTCTCCTACAATGAGCAGTTCTTC. Its protein is CASSIRLAGLSYNEQFF.

This clonotype was counted many times. The chain links TRBV7-9 to TRBJ1-2; the match to TRBD1 covers 8 bases. The CDR3 is made up of 13 amino acids. CDR1 and CDR2 from the germline V gene are SEHNR and FQNEAQ (reference sequence). After removal of 3 bases from V and 6 bases from J, the junction contained 3 bases not matched to a gene. The CDR3 DNA sequence: TGTGCCAGCAGCTTGGGGACAGGCGATGGCTACACCTTC. Translation gives CASSLGTGDGYTF.

The chain is built from TRBV4-1 and TRBJ2-7; perhaps D is TRBD1 or TRBD2 (5 bases each). The V and J ends lost 0 bases and 5 bases respectively, with 14 bases between them. CDR1 and CDR2 (germline): MGHRA, YSYEKL. The CDR3 loop spans 15 amino acids. CDR3 in DNA: TGCGCCAGCAGCCAAGACGGCAGGGAGAAAAACGAGCAGTACTTC. It yields the protein CASSQDGREKNEQYF.

The chain combines TRBV6-5 with TRBJ1-6; D ambiguous. From germline, CDR1 is MNHEY and CDR2 SVGAGI. CDR3 length: 13 amino acids. The V end lost 1 base, the J end lost 12 bases, and 10 bases lay between the germline ends. CDR3 DNA sequence: TGTGCCAGCAGTTACTGGATGCCCCGACCCCTCCACTTT. Translating it yields CASSYWMPRPLHF.

V and J are TRBV2 and TRBJ1-2; TRBD1 matches 7 bases. This CDR3 is 14 amino acids long. Unmatched junction bases numbered 5, after V lost 0 bases and J lost 7 bases. Germline V CDR1 and CDR2: SNHLY, FYNNEI. As DNA, the CDR3 is TGTGCCAGCAGTGAAGCCGGGACAGAGATTGGCTACACCTTC. Protein product: CASSEAGTEIGYTF.

This clonotype has at least ten counts. The rearrangement uses TRBV6-1 and TRBJ2-7, with 9 bases aligning to TRBD2. CDR3 length: 16 residues. CDR1 and CDR2 (germline): MNHNS, SASEGT. The trim removed 5 bases at V and 0 bases at J, leaving 8 bases unmatched. CDR3 residues: CASSPLTSGSSYEQYF. CDR3 sequence (DNA): TGTGCCAGCAGTCCACTGACTAGCGGAAGCTCCTACGAGCAGTACTTC.

This clonotype was observed at least ten times. The chain uses TRBV7-6 and TRBJ2-1, with 11 positions matching TRBD2. Germline assignment: CDR1 SGHVS and CDR2 FNYEAQ. There are 16 residues in the CDR3. V lost 5 bases to trimming and J lost 8 bases; unmatched junction nucleotides: 11. The CDR3: CASSRRPVAGGDEQFF. The DNA for the CDR3 is TGTGCCAGCAGCCGCAGACCGGTAGCGGGGGGGGATGAGCAGTTCTTC. Combining the CDR3 with reference TRBV7-6 and TRBJ2-1 gives the whole variable domain GAGVSQSPRYKVTKRGQDVALRCDPISGHVSLYWYRQALGQGPEFLTYFNYEAQQDKSGLPNDRFSAERPEGSISTLTIQRTEQRDSAMYRCASSRRPVAGGDEQFFGPGTRLTVL.

The chain recombines TRBV7-8 with TRBJ1-2, with 8 positions matching TRBD1. Germline trimming cut 5 bases from V and 2 bases from J; bases unmatched to any gene: 7. Germline V lookup: CDR1 SGHVS, CDR2 FQNEAQ. CDR3 size: 15 residues. Here the CDR3 reads CASSHRDRKNYGYTF. DNA for the CDR3: TGTGCCAGCAGCCACCGGGACAGGAAGAACTATGGCTACACCTTC.